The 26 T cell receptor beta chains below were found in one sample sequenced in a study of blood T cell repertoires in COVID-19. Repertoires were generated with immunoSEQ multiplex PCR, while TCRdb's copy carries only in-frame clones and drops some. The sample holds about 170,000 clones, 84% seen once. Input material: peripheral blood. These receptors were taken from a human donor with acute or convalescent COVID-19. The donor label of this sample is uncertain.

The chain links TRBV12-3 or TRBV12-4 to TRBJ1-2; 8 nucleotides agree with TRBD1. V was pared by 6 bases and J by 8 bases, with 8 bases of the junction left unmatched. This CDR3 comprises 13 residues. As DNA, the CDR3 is TGTGCCAGCAGCCCCACCGGGGACAGGGGCTACACCTTC. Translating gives CASSPTGDRGYTF.

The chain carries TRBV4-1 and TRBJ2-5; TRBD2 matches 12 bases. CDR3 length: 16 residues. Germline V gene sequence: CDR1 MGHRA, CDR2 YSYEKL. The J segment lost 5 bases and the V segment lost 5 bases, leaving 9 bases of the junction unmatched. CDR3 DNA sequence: TGCGCCAGCAGCATACGGTCTAGCGGGAGGGAGGAGACCCAGTACTTC. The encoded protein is CASSIRSSGREETQYF.

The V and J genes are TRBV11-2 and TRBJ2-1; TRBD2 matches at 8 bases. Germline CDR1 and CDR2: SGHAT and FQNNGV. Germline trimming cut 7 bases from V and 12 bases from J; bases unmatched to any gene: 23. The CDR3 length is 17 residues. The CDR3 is CASTDRPSGGHVVGQFF. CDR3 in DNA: TGTGCCAGCACCGATCGTCCCAGCGGGGGACACGTAGTCGGGCAGTTCTTC.

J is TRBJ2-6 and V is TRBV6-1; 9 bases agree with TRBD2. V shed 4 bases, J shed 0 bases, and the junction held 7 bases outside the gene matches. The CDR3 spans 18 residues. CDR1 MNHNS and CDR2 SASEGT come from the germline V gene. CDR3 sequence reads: CASSVLAGVISGANVLTF. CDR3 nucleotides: TGTGCCAGCAGTGTTTTAGCGGGGGTCATCTCTGGGGCCAACGTCCTGACTTTC.

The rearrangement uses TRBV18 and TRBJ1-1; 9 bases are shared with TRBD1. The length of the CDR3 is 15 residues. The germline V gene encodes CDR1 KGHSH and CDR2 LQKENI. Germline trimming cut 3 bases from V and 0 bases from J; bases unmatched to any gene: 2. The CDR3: CASSPGTGLNTEAFF. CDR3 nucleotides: TGTGCCAGCTCACCCGGGACAGGGCTGAACACTGAAGCTTTCTTT.

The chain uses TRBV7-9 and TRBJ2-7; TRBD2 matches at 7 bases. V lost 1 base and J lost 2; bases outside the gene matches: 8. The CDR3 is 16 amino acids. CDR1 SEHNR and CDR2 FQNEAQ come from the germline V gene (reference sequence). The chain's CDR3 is CASSLGGGRVAYEQYF. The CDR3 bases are TGTGCCAGCAGCTTAGGCGGCGGGAGAGTCGCCTACGAGCAGTACTTC.

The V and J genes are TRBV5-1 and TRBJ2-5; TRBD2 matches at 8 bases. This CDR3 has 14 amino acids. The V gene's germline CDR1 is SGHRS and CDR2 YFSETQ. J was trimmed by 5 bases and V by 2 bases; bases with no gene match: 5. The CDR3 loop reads CASSLAGAGETQYF. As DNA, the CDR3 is TGCGCCAGCAGCTTAGCGGGAGCGGGGGAGACCCAGTACTTC.

DNA of the CDR3: TGCGCCAGCAGAAAGGGGCCTTTGTATAACTTAAACTATGGCTACACCTTC. Amino acid sequence: CASRKGPLYNLNYGYTF. The chain links TRBV4-1 to TRBJ1-2; weak D call: TRBD1 (5 bases). V shed 6 bases and J shed 2 bases, with 22 bases lying between them. This CDR3 spans 17 amino acids. The germline CDR1 and CDR2 sequences are MGHRA and YSYEKL.

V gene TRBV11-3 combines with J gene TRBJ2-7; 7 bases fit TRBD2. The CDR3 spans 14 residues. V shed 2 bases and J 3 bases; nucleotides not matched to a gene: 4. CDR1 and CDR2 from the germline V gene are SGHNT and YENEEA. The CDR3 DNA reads TGTGCCAGCAGCTTAAAAGCGGGGCTCTACGAGCAGTACTTC. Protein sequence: CASSLKAGLYEQYF. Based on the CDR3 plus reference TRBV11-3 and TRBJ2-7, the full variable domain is EAGVVQSPRYKIIEKKQPVAFWCNPISGHNTLYWYLQNLGQGPELLIRYENEEAVDDSQLPKDRFSAERLKGVDSTLKIQPAELGDSAVYLCASSLKAGLYEQYFGPGTRLTVT.

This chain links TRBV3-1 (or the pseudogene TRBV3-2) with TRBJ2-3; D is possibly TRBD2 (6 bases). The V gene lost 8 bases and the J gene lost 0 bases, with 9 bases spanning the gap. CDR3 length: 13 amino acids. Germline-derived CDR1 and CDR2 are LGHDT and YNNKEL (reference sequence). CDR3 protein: CASGTSSTDTQYF. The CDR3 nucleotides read TGTGCCAGCGGGACTTCTAGCACAGATACGCAGTATTTT.

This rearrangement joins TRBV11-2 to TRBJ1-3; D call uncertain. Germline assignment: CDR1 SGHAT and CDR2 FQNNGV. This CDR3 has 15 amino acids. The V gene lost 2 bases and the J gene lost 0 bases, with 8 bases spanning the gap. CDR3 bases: TGTGCCAGCAGCTTAAGACGGAGCTCTGGAAACACCATATATTTT. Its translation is CASSLRRSSGNTIYF.

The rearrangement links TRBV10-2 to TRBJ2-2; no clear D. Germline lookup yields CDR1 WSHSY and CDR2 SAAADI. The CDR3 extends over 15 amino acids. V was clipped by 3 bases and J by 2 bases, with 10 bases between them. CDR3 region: CASSEQNLNTGELFF. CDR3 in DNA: TGCGCCAGCAGTGAACAGAACCTCAACACCGGGGAGCTGTTTTTT.

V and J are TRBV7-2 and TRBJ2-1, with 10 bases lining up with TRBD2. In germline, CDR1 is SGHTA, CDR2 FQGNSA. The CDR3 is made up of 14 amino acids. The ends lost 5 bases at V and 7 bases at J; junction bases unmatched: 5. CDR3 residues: CASSLQRGGNEQFF. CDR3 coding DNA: TGTGCCAGCAGCCTCCAGCGGGGGGGAAATGAGCAGTTCTTC.

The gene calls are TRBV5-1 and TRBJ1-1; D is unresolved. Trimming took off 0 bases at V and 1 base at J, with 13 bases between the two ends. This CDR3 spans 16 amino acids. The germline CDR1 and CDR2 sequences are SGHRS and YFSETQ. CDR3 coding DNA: TGCGCCAGCAGCTTGGGAAACCTAGGAGGGAACACTGAAGCTTTCTTT. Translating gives CASSLGNLGGNTEAFF.

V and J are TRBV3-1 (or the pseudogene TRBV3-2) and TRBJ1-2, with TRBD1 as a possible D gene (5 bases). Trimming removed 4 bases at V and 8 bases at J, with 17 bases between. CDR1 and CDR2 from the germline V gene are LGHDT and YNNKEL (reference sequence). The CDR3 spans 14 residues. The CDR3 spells CASSPGGVMGGYTF. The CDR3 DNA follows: TGTGCCAGCAGCCCCGGGGGTGTGATGGGAGGCTACACCTTC.

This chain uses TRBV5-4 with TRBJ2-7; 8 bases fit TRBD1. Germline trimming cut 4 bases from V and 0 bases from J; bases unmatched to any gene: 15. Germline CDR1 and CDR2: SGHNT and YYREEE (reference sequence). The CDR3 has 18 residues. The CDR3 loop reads CASSPLHPGQADSYEQYF. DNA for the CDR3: TGTGCCAGCAGCCCGCTTCATCCGGGACAGGCCGACTCCTACGAGCAGTACTTC.

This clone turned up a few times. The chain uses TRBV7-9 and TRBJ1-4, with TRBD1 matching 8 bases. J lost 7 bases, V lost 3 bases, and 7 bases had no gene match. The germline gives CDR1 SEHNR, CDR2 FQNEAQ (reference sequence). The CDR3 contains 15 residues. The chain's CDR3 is CASSFRGQGREKLFF. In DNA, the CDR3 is TGTGCCAGCAGCTTCAGAGGACAGGGCCGTGAAAAACTGTTTTTT.

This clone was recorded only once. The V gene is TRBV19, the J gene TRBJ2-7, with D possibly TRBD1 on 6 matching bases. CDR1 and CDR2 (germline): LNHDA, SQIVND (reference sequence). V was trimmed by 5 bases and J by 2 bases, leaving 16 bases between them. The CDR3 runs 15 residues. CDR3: CASSPRLGAPYEQYF. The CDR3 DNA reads TGTGCCAGTAGTCCACGGTTGGGGGCTCCCTACGAGCAGTACTTC.

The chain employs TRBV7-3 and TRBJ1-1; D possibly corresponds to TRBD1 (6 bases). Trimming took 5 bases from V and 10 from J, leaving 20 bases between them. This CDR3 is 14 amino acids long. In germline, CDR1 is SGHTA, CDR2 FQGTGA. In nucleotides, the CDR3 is TGTGCCAGCAGCCTCAACAGGGCAGAGAGTACAGCTTTCTTT. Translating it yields CASSLNRAESTAFF.

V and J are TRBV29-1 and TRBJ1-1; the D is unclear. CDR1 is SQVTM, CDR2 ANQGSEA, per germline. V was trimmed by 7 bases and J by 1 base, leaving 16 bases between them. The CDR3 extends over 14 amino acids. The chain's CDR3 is CSAKEGSGNTEAFF. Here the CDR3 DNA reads TGCAGCGCGAAAGAGGGATCTGGGAACACTGAAGCTTTCTTT.

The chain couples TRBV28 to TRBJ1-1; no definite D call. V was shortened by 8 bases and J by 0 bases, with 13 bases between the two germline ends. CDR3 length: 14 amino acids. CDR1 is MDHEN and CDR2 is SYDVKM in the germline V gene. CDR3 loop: CASQNPGMNTEAFF. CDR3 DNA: TGTGCCAGCCAGAACCCGGGGATGAACACTGAAGCTTTCTTT.

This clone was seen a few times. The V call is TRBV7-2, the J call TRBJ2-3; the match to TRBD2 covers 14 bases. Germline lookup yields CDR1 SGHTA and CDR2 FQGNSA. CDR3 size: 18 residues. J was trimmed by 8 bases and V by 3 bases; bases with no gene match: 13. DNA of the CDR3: TGTGCCAGCAGCTTCGGGACTAGCGGGAGACGTATTCGAGCTACGCAGTATTTT. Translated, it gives CASSFGTSGRRIRATQYF. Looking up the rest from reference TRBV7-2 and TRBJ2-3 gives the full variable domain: GAGVSQSPSNKVTEKGKDVELRCDPISGHTALYWYRQSLGQGLEFLIYFQGNSAPDKSGLPSDRFSAERTGGSVSTLTIQRTQQEDSAVYLCASSFGTSGRRIRATQYFGPGTRLTVL.

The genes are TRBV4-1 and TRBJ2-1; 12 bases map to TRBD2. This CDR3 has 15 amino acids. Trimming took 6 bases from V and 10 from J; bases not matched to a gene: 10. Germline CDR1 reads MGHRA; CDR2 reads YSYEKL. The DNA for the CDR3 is TGCGCCAGCAGTCCGAGCCGGACTAGCGGGGCCGAGCAGTTCTTC. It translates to CASSPSRTSGAEQFF.

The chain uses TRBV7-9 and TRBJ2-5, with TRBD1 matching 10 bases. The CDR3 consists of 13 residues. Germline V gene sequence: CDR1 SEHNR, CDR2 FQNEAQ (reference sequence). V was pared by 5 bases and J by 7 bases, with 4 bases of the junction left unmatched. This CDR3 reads CASSRDRGATQYF. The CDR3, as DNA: TGTGCCAGCAGCAGGGACAGGGGTGCGACCCAGTACTTC.

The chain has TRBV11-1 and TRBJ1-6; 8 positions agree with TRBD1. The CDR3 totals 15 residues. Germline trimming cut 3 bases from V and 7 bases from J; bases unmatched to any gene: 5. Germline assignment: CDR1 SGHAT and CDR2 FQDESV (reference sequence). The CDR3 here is CASSLTGQGNSPLHF. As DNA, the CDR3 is TGTGCCAGCAGCTTGACCGGACAGGGAAATTCACCCCTCCACTTT. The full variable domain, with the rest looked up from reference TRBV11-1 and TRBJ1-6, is EAEVAQSPRYKITEKSQAVAFWCDPISGHATLYWYRQILGQGPELLVQFQDESVVDDSQLPKDRFSAERLKGVDSTLKIQPAELGDSAMYLCASSLTGQGNSPLHFGNGTRLTVT.

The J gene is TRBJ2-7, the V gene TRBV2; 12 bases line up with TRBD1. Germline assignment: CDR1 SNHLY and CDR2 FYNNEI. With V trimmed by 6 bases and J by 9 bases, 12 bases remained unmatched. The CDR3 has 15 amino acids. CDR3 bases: TGTGCCAGCAGCCTACTACCGGGACAGGGGGCTCTGCAGTACTTC. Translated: CASSLLPGQGALQYF.